This TCR beta chain originates from a study of graft-versus-host responses after intestinal transplantation. For the study at large: The whole recipient group had anti-thymocyte globulin induction followed by tacrolimus and steroids for roughly three years. Study results and limitations: Circulating GvH clones peaking coincided with falling HvG clones soon after transplant. The authors found GvH clones in recipient marrow, some appearing first in ileum or blood.

Clones were read by immunoSEQ multiplex PCR, and TCRdb kept only the in-frame ones, dropping some. The sample has 12,000 or so clones, roughly nine tenths seen once. As concerns this clone: The antigen is undetermined.

The length of the CDR3 is 15 residues. Germline V gene lookup returns CDR1 SGHDT and CDR2 YYEEEE. V dropped 4 bases and J dropped 6; count of bases not matched to a gene: 4. Time point of the sample: postoperative day 105 after intestinal transplantation (dayNNNN = postoperative day). Specimen: PBMCs, collected 105 days after intestinal transplantation. This clonotype was obtained from a human patient who received an intestinal transplant, so some T cells may come from the graft donor. The gene calls are TRBV5-6 and TRBJ2-3; 14 nucleotides agree with TRBD2. The DNA for the CDR3 is TGTGCCAGCAGCAGAGGGACTAGCGGGGGCGATACGCAGTATTTT. It yields the protein CASSRGTSGGDTQYF. The full variable domain, with the rest looked up from reference TRBV5-6 and TRBJ2-3, is DAGVTQSPTHLIKTRGQQVTLRCSPKSGHDTVSWYQQALGQGPQFIFQYYEEEERQRGNFPDRFSGHQFPNYSSELNVNALLLGDSALYLCASSRGTSGGDTQYFGPGTRLTVL.